This T cell receptor (beta chain) was retrieved from a study of PD-L1 blockade in urothelial cancer. The time point denotes: pretreatment peripheral blood. Between 1 and 8 samples per patient were obtained, pretreatment and on-treatment. The assay was immunoSEQ multiplex PCR, and TCRdb's table has in-frame clones only and misses some. The sample carries 70,000 to 85,000 clones, 85% to 90% recorded once. V lost 7 bases, J lost 8 bases, and 20 bases lay in between. The CDR3 loop spans 14 amino acids. In germline, CDR1 is SQVTM, CDR2 ANQGSEA. The V gene is TRBV29-1, the J gene TRBJ1-4; possibly TRBD1 for D (6 bases). This specimen consisted of PBMCs, obtained around atezolizumab (anti-PD-L1) treatment. The clonotype was recovered from a man aged 70-80 years with urothelial cancer. The CDR3 DNA reads as TGCAGCGCCCGCTCAGGGGTTAAGGGGGAAAAACTGTTTTTT. It encodes CSARSGVKGEKLFF.